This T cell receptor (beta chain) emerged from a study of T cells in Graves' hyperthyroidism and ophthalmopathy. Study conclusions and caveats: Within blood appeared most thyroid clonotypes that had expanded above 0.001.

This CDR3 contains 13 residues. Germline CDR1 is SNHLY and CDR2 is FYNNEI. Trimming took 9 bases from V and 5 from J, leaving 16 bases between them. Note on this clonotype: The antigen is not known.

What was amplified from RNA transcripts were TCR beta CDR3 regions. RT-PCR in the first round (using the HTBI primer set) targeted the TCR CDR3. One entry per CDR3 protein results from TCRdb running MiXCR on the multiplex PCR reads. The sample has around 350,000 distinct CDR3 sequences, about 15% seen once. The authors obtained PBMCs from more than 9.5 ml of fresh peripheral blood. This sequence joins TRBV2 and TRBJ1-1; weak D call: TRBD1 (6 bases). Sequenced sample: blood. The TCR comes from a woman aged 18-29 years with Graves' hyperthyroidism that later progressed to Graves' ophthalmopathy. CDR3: CASFPGQGTEAFF. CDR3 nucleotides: TGTGCCAGTTTCCCGGGGCAGGGGACTGAAGCTTTCTTT.